The clone carrying this T cell receptor (beta chain) was observed a few times. Its antigen remains unknown. Trimming removed 6 bases from V and 0 bases from J, with 15 bases in between. The CDR3 contains 15 residues. Germline loops: CDR1 SGHTA, CDR2 FQGNSA. By quantitative 5'-RACE with molecular barcodes, the TCR beta libraries were made. TCRdb processed the 5' RACE reads anew with MiXCR; each CDR3 protein has one entry. The table records more than 650,000 distinct CDR3 sequences, about an eighth of them present only once. This sample was taken from a study of CD8 T cells in ankylosing spondylitis. General study findings and limits: Disease-linked clones reportedly concentrated significantly in matched ankylosing spondylitis synovial fluid. Blood from ankylosing spondylitis patients appeared to carry a characteristic roughly 8-variant TCR beta motif. In synovial fluid and blood from reactive arthritis, some motif variants were previously reported. Clones linked with disease were CD8+ and fairly uncommon in the peripheral blood.

The sequence came from a male donor with ankylosing spondylitis. Sequenced: blood, either unsorted or a sorted T cell fraction (not recorded which). The gene calls are TRBV7-2 and TRBJ2-7; D gene unclear. This chain's CDR3 is CASSSVLTISYEQYF. DNA of the CDR3: TGTGCCAGCAGTTCCGTACTTACGATCTCCTACGAGCAGTACTTC.